This T cell receptor (beta chain) came from a study of blood T cells in healthy people across ages. The CDR3 runs 15 residues. Looked up from germline, CDR1 is MDHEN and CDR2 is SYDVKM. Regarding the study as a whole: The authors considered diversity estimates from one million T cells to be underestimates.

With respect to this clonotype: Its antigen is unknown.

With a J-beta primer mix and a sample-barcoded 5' primer, a second PCR ran 7 to 11 cycles. Each cDNA was tagged by a template-switch adaptor containing 12 random nucleotides. MiXCR was run by TCRdb on the 5' RACE reads, yielding one entry per CDR3 protein. The table lists about 1 million distinct CDR3 sequences, 35% to 55% of them singletons. The sample consisted of blood. This chain connects TRBV28 to TRBJ2-7, with TRBD1 matching 8 bases. Matching the DNA end better, TRBJ2-4 makes the J call doubtful. The source is a woman aged 55-70 years in good health. CDR3 protein: CASTPRQGAYGIQYF. Here the CDR3 DNA reads TGTGCCAGCACCCCACGCCAGGGGGCGTATGGCATTCAGTACTTC.